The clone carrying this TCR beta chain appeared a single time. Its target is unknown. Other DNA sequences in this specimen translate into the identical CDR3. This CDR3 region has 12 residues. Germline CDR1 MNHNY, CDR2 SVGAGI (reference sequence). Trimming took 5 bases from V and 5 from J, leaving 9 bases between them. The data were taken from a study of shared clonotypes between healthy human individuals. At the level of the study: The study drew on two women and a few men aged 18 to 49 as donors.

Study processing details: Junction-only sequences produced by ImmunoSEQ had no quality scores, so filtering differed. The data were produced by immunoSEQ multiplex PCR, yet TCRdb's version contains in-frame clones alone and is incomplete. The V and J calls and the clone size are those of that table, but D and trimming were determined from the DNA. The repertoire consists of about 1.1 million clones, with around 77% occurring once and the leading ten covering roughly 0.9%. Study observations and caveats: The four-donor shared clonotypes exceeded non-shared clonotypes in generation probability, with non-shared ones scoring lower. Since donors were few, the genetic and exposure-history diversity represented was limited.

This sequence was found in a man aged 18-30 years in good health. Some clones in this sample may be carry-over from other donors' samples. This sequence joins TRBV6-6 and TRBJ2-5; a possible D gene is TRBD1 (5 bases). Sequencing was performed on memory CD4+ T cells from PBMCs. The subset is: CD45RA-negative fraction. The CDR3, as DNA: TGTGCCAGCAGTCCAGGGCGGGAGACCCAGTACTTC. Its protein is CASSPGRETQYF.